This TCR beta chain was captured by sequencing in a study of shared clonotypes between healthy human individuals. A CD45RA-negative memory subset and a CD45RA+ naive subset were separated from the CD4+ cells. The protocol was immunoSEQ multiplex PCR, while the TCRdb copy is restricted to in-frame clones and leaves out a portion. The sample lists over a million clones; approximately 76% were seen once. V was trimmed by 2 bases and J by 7 bases, leaving 15 bases between them. The CDR3 has 16 amino acids. Germline loops: CDR1 MNHEY, CDR2 SVGAGI. What was sequenced was memory CD4+ T cells sorted from blood. Documented subset: CD45RA-negative fraction. The chain has TRBV6-5 and TRBJ1-6; possible D gene TRBD1, 5 bases. The receptor was derived from a man in his late teens or twenties in good health. The CDR3 DNA sequence: TGTGCCAGCAGTTACATTTCGGGGCCCAAAAATTCACCCCTCCACTTT. Translating gives CASSYISGPKNSPLHF.